This T cell receptor beta chain was sequenced for a study of blood T cell repertoires in COVID-19. Sequenced by immunoSEQ multiplex PCR; TCRdb stores in-frame clones only, minus some. The repertoire holds 150,000 to 200,000 clones, around 85% seen once, with 11% in the top ten. V was clipped by 0 bases and J by 0 bases, with 6 bases between them. The CDR3 spans 15 residues. From germline, CDR1 is ENHRY and CDR2 SYGVKD. Specimen: peripheral blood. The chain has TRBV10-3 and TRBJ1-3; no clear D gene. This TCR was sampled from a man aged 55 to 70 with active or convalescent COVID-19. In nucleotides, the CDR3 is TGTGCCATCAGTGAGTCGAACATCTCTGGAAACACCATATATTTT. This gives the protein CAISESNISGNTIYF.